This T cell receptor (beta chain) came from a study of OX40 agonist ivuxolimab in advanced cancers. CDR1 LNHNV and CDR2 YYDKDF come from the germline V gene (reference sequence). The CDR3 runs 14 residues. Trimming pared 1 base from V and 0 bases from J, leaving 7 bases between. Produced via immunoSEQ multiplex PCR; TCRdb's table is partial and in-frame only. This sample has approximately 74,000 clones, with roughly 90% found just once. V usage is TRBV15 and J usage is TRBJ2-7; perhaps TRBD1 as D (5 bases). This TCR came from an adult with an advanced solid tumor such as melanoma, head and neck, liver or kidney cancer. The specimen was CD4+ or CD8+ T cells sorted from blood, collected in a trial of the OX40 agonist ivuxolimab. The CDR3 nucleotides read TGTGCCACCAGCAGAGGGCAGGGCTCCTACGAGCAGTACTTC. Translated: CATSRGQGSYEQYF.